The clone carrying this T cell receptor (beta chain) has a count of ten or more. The CDR3 covers 16 residues. Between the trimmed V and J ends, which lost 3 bases and 3 bases, there was a span of 16 bases. Per the germline V gene, CDR1 is PRHDT and CDR2 is FYEKMQ (reference sequence). TCRdb passed the RACE reads through MiXCR, listing each CDR3 protein once. This table holds nearly 350,000 distinct CDR3 sequences, about 7% found once. This specimen comes from a study of human T cells and chemical hapten exposure. Described time point: patch test 1, 2 weeks after DPC sensitization. Stated treatment: therapeutic diphenylcyclopropenone sensitization with weekly scalp DPC.

The sequence derives from a woman aged 18-29 years with alopecia areata. Some clones in this sample may be carry-over from other donors' samples. The chain combines TRBV13 with TRBJ2-3; D gene uncertain. The sample was whole blood, taken in connection with sensitization to the hapten diphenylcyclopropenone (DPC). The CDR3 sequence is CASSLEAGPLTDTQYF. CDR3 in DNA: TGTGCCAGCAGCTTGGAAGCTGGGCCATTAACAGATACGCAGTATTTT.